The TCR beta chain under discussion was sequenced for a study of blood T cell repertoires in COVID-19. It was during active infection that Seattle patients were enrolled and then longitudinally followed. The protocol was immunoSEQ multiplex PCR, while the TCRdb copy is restricted to in-frame clones and leaves out a portion. Of around 100,000 clones listed, approximately 85% are singletons. The V end lost 5 bases, the J end lost 2 bases, and 13 bases lay between the germline ends. The CDR3 is made up of 15 amino acids. Germline V lookup: CDR1 SEHNR, CDR2 FQNEAQ (reference sequence). Sequencing was performed on peripheral blood. This TCR came from a woman in her sixties with COVID-19, enrolled during active disease. V gene TRBV7-9 combines with J gene TRBJ2-1; D unclear. The CDR3: CASSTTQAAYNEQFF. CDR3 bases: TGTGCCAGCAGCACCACTCAGGCCGCCTACAATGAGCAGTTCTTC.